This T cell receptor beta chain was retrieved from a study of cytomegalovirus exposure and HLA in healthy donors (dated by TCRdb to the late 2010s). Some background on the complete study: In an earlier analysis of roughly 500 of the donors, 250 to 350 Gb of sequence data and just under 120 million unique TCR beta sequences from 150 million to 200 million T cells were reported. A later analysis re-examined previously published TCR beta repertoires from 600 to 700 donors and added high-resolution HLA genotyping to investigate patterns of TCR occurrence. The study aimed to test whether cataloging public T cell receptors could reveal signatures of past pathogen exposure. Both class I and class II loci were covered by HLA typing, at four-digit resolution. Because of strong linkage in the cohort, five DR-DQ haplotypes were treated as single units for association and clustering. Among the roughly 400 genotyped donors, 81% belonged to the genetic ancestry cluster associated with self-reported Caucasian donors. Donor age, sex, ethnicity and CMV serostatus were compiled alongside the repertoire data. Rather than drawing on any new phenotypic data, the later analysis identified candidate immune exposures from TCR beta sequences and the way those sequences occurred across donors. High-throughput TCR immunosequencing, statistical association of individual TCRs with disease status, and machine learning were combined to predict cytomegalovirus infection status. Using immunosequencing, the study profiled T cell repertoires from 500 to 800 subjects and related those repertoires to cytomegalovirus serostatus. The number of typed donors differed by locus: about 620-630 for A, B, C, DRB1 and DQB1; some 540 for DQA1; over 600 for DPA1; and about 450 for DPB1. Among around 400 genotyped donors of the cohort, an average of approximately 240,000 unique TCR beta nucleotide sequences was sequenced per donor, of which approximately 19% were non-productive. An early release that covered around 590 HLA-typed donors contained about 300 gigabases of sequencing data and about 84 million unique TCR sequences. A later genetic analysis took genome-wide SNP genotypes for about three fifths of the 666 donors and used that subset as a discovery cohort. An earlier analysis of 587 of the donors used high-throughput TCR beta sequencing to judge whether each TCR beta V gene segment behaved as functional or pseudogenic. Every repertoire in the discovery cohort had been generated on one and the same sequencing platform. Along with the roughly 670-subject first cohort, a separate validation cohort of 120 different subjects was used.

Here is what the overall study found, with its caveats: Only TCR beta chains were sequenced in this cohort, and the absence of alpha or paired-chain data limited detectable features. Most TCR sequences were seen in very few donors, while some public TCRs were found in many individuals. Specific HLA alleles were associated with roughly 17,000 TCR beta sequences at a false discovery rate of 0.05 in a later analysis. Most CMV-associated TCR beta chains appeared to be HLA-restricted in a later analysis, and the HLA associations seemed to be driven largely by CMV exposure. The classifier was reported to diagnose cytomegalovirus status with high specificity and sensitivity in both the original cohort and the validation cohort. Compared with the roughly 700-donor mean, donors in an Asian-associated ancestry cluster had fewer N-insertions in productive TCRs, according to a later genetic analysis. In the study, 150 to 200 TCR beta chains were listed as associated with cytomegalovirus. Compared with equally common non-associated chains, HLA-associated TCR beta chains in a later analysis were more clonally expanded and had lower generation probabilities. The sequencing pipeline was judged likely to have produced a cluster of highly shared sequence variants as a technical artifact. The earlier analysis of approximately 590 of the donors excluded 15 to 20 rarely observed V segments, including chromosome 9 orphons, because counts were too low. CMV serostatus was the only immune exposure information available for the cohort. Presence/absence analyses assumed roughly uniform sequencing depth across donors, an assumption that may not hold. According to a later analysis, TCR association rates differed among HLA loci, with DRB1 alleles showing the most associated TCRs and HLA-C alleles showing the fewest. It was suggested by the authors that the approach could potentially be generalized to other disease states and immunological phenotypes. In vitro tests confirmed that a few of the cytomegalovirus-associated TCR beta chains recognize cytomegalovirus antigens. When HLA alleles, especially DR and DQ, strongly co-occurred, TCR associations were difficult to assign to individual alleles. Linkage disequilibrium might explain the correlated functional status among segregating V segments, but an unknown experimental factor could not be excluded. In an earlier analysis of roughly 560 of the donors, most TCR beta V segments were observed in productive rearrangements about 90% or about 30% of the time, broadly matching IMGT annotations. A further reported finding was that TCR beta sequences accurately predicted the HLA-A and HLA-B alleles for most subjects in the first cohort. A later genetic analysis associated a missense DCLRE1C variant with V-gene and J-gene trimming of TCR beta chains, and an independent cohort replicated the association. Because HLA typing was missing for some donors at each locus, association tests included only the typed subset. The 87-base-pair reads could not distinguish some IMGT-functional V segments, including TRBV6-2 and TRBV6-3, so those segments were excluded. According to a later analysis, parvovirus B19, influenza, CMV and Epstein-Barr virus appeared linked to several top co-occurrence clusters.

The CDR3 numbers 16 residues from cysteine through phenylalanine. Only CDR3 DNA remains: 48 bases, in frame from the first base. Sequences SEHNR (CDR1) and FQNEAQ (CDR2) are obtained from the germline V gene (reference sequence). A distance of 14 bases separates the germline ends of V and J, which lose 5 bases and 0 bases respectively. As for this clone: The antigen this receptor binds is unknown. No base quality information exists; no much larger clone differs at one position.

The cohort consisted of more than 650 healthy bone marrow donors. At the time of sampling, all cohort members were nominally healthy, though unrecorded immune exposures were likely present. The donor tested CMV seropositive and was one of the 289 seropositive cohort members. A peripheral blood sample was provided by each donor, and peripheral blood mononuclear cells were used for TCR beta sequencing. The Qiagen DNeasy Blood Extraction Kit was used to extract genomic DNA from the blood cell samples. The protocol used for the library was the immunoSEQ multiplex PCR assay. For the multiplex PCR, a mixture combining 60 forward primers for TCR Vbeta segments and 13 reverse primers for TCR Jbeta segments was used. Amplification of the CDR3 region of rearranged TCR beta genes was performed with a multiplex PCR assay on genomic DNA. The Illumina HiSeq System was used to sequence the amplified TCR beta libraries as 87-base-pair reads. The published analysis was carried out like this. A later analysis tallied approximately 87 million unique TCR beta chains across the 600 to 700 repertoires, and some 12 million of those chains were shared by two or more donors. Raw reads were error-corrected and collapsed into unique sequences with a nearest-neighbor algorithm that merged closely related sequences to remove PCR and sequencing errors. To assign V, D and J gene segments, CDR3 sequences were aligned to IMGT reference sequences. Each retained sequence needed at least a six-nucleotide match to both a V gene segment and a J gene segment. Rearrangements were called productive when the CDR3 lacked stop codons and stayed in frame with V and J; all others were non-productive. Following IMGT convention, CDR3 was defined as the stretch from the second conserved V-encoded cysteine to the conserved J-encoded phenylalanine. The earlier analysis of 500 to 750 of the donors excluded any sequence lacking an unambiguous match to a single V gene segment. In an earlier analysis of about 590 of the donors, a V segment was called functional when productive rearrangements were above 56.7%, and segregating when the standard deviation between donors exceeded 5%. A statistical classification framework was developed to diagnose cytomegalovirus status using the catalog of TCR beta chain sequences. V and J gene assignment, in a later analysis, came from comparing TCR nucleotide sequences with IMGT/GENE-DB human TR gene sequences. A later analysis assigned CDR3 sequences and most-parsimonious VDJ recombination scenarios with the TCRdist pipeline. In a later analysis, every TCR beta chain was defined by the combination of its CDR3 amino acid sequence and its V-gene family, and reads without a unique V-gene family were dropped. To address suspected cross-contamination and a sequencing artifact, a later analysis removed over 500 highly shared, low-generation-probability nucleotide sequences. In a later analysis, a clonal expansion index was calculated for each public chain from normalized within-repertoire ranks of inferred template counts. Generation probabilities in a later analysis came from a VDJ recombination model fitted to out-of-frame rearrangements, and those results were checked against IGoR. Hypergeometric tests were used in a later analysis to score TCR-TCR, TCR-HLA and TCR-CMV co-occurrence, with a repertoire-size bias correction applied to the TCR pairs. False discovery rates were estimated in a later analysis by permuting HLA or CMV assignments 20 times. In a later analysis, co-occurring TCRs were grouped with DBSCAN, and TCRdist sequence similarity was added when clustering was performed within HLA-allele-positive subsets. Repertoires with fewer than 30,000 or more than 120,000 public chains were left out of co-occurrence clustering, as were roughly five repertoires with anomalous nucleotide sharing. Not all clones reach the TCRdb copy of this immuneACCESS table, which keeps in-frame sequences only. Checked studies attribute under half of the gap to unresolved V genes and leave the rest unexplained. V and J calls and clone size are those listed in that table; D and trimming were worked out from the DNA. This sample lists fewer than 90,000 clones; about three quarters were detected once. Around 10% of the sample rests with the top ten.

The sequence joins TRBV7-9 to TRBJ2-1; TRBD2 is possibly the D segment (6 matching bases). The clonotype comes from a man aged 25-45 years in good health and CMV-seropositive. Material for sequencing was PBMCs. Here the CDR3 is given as CASSPPLGGSYNEQFF. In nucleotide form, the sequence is TGTGCCAGCAGCCCACCTCTGGGGGGCTCCTACAATGAGCAGTTCTTC.